This is a list of T cell receptor beta chains from one sample in a study of Ad26.COV2.S vaccination and SARS-CoV-2 variants. Assay: immunoSEQ multiplex PCR; the TCRdb copy retains only in-frame clones and omits some. Of a few hundred thousand clones detected, roughly 90% appear once; the ten largest clones hold 3.6%. The specimen was peripheral blood, collected in a trial of Ad26.COV2.S vaccine versus placebo. The receptors shown here come from a person between 18 and 65 years old who received the Ad26.COV2.S COVID-19 vaccine or a placebo. The conserved cysteine and the conserved F or W are not part of the CDR3 here. Fields, in order: J gene, CDR3 length, V gene, CDR3 protein.

>TRBJ1-2|14|TRBV3-1/TRBV3-2
ASSQDNWQRGYGYT
>TRBJ2-7|10|TRBV28
ASSLGVYEQY
>TRBJ2-1|12|TRBV4-3
ASSRGVLYNEQF
>TRBJ2-3|13|TRBV4-3
ASSQVSGGTDTQY
>TRBJ2-7|11|TRBV18
ASSRGGSYEQY
>TRBJ1-1|11|TRBV4-1
ASSQGGRTEAF
>TRBJ1-3|12|TRBV30
ASQQGGSGNTIY
>TRBJ1-4|12|TRBV28
ASSQSGGSRKLF
>TRBJ1-2|13|TRBV15
ATSSGGGRDYGYT
>TRBJ2-6|11|TRBV5-1
ASSLIRDHVLT
>TRBJ1-6|9|TRBV20-1
SAKQGAPLH
>TRBJ2-1|11|TRBV29-1
SVGGGGGNEQF
>TRBJ2-1|12|TRBV4-1
ASAQGDSSNEQF
>TRBJ1-1|13|TRBV28
ASSLGGLANTEAF
>TRBJ2-5|13|TRBV5-1
ASSPYGQGTETQY
>TRBJ1-5|15|TRBV5-1
ASTTPDTPGEGQPQH
>TRBJ1-4|12|TRBV2
ASIPGSTNEKLF
>TRBJ1-1|8|TRBV7-2
ASSSGRAF
>TRBJ2-7|13|TRBV5-6
ASRLRRTGVTEQY
>TRBJ2-3|12|TRBV10-1
AGTGTRAFDTQY